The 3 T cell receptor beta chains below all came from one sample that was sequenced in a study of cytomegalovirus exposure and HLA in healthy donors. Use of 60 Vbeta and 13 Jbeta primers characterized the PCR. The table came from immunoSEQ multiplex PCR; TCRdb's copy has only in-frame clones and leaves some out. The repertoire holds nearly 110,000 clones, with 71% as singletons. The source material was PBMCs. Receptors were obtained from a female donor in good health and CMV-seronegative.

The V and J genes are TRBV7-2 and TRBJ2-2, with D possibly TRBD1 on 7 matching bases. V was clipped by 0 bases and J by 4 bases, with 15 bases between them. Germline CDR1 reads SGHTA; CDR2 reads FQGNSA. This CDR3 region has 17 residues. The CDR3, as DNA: TGTGCCAGCAGCTTAGCGCCAGGGGGAGGTATCACCGGGGAGCTGTTTTTT. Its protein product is CASSLAPGGGITGELFF.

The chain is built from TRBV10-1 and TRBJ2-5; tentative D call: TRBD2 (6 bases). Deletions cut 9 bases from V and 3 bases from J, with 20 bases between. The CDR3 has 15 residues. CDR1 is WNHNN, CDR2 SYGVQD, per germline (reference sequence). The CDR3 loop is CARTEGRGTKETQYF. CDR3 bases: TGCGCCAGGACCGAGGGGCGGGGAACTAAAGAGACCCAGTACTTC.

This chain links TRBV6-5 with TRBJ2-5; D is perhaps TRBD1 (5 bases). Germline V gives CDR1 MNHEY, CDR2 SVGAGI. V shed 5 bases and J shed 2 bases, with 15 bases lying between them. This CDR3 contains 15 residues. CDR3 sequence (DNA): TGTGCCAGCAGTCAGGGCTGGGCTGTTCAAGAGACCCAGTACTTC. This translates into CASSQGWAVQETQYF.